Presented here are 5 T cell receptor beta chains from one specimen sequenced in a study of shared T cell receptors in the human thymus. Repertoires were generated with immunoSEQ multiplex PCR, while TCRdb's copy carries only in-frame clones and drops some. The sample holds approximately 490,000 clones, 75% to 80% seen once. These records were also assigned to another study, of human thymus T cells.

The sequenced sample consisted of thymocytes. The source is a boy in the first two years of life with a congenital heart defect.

The CDR3 coding sequence is TGTGCCAGCAGCTTAAACAGGGGTCCCTCTGGAAACACCATATATTTT. This translates into CASSLNRGPSGNTIYF. The chain has TRBV7-2 and TRBJ1-3, with 7 bases fitting TRBD1. The CDR3 totals 16 residues. The V segment lost 2 bases and the J segment 0 bases; nucleotides outside the gene matches: 4. Germline assignment: CDR1 SGHTA and CDR2 FQGNSA.

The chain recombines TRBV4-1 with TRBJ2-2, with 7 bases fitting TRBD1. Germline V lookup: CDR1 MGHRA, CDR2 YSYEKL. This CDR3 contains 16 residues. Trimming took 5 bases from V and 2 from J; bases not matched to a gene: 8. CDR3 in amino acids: CASSEGTATNTGELFF. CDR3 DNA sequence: TGCGCCAGCAGCGAAGGGACAGCTACCAACACCGGGGAGCTGTTTTTT.

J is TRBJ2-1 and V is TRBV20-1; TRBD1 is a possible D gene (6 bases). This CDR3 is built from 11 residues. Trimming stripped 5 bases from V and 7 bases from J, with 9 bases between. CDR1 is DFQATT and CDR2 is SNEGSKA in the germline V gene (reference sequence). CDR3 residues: CSASDRNEQFF. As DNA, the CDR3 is TGCAGTGCTTCTGACAGGAATGAGCAGTTCTTC.

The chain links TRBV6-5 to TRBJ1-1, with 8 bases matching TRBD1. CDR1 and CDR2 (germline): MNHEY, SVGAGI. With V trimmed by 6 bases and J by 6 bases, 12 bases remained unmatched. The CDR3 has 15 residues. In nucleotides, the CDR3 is TGTGCCAGCAGCCAAGGACAGGGTGCTGGAGCTGAAGCTTTCTTT. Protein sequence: CASSQGQGAGAEAFF.

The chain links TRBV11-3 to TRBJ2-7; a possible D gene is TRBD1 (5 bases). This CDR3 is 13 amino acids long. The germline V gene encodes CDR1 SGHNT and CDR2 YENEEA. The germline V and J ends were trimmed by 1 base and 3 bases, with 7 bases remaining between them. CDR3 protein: CASSLGDSYEQYF. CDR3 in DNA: TGTGCCAGCAGCTTAGGAGACAGCTACGAGCAGTACTTC.